This T cell receptor (beta chain) was sequenced during a study of vaccination and CD4 T cells after COVID-19. TCRdb called the PCR reads again in MiXCR, with one record for every CDR3 protein. Counted here are more than 35,000 distinct CDR3 sequences, around 39% occurring once; the ten biggest clones make up 5% to 6.5%. The CDR3 sequence is 15 residues long. Germline-derived CDR1 and CDR2 are SGHTA and FQGNSA. Unmatched junction bases numbered 7, after V lost 5 bases and J lost 2 bases. Specified time point: late sampling 161 to 241 days after vaccination in a few convalescent patients. This sequence was found in a human donor who had recovered from COVID-19. The V and J genes are TRBV7-2 and TRBJ2-7; 9 bases fit TRBD2. Sequences were derived from CD4+ T cells from blood, sampled about 7 months after SARS-CoV-2 vaccination. CDR3 sequence (DNA): TGTGCCAGCAGCCCCAGGGTAGCGGGAGCCTACGAGCAGTACTTC. This translates into CASSPRVAGAYEQYF.